Given below is one T cell receptor beta chain in context. Its cognate antigen has yet to be identified. Base quality data are lacking; no much larger clone is found one base away. The immunoSEQ Assay, a bias-controlled multiplex PCR, was used to amplify TCRbeta CDR3 regions from genomic DNA. In the source study's methods: Nucleated cell counts per sample were estimated from amplification of reference gene primers within the assay. Sequence reads were collapsed and filtered to measure the absolute abundance of every unique TCRbeta CDR3 rearrangement. For each sample, productive Simpson clonality was calculated as the square root of Simpson's diversity index across productive rearrangements. In TCRdb, the immuneACCESS table is reduced to in-frame sequences with V and J assigned. These tables do not hold every clone; where another copy was compared, an unresolved V gene accounts for under half, and the others remain unexplained. Clonal size and the V and J genes are those of that table, whereas D and trimming came from the DNA. This sample gives 250,000 to 350,000 clones in total; 88% of them show up just once. Around 2.9% of the sample is in the top ten clones.

This specimen comes from a study of blood T cell repertoires in COVID-19 (dated by TCRdb to 2018 to 2020). Turning to the overall study: Collaborator samples came from the United States, Italy and Spain and covered acute and convalescent phases of COVID-19. Where available, HLA class I and class II types were obtained from metadata supplied by the sample provider rather than from assay-based typing. A freely available public database, intended as a resource for researchers studying the immune response to SARS-CoV-2, is where the repertoires were released. The samples were drawn from two sources: the first 160 participants of the ongoing ImmuneRACE study, and 1,000 to 1,500 subjects contributed by 6 global collaborators. Sample metadata almost always included a de-identified subject ID, COVID-19 status, age in years and sex. The dataset comprised deeply sampled blood TCRbeta repertoires from subjects exposed to, actively infected with, or recovered from COVID-19. The prospective study material was composed of cDNA or gDNA derived from T cells, B-cell-depleted T cells, or PBMCs. General study outcomes and caveats: The quantity of clinical and demographic metadata differed by source and by participant and was supplied without curation.

Participants in the prospective study were aged roughly 18 to 100 years, lived in over 20 United States geographic areas, and enrolled through a virtual design. In the prospective study, participants were assigned to cohorts based on the clinical history participants reported in a screening survey and a study questionnaire. For ImmuneRACE Cohort 3, a participant was defined as recovered based on two consecutive negative NP/OP PCR tests, clearance by a healthcare professional, or resolution of symptoms. Mobile phlebotomists in the prospective study collected whole blood, serum and a nasopharyngeal or oropharyngeal swab from every participant. Additional blood draws and questionnaires over an approximately two-month period could optionally be provided by prospective study participants. Before DNA extraction, prospective study blood samples were shipped either frozen or at room temperature. The source of this sequence is a woman between 45 and 60 years old who had recovered from COVID-19. Input material: PBMCs or T cells enriched from blood (not recorded which).

The bases are TGTGCCAGCTCACCGGCGGGGGAGACCCAGTACTTC. It encodes CASSPAGETQYF. The chain employs TRBV27 and TRBJ2-5, and possibly TRBD2, on 6 matching bases. From the germline V gene (reference sequence), CDR1 is MNHEY and CDR2 is SMNVEV. The CDR3 numbers 12 residues from cysteine through phenylalanine. Just CDR3 DNA is preserved here, 36 bases in frame from base 1. Cut back by 8 bases and 5 bases, the V and J ends lie 12 bases apart.